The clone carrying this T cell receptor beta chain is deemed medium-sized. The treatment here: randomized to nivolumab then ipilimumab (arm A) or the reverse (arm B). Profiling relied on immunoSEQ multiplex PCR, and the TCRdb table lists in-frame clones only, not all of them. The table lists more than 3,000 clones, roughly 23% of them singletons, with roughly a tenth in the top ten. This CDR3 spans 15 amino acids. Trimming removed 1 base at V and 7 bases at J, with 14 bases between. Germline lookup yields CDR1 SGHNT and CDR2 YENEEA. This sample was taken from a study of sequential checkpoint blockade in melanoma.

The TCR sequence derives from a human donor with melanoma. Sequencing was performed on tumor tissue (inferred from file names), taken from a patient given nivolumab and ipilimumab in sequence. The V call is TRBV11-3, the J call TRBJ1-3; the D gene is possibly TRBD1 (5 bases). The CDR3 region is CASSLGLTETNTIYF. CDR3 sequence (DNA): TGTGCCAGCAGCTTAGGTTTGACAGAAACGAACACCATATATTTT.